This TCR beta chain came from a study of CD8+ T cells in alopecia areata. RNA, once extracted, was reverse transcribed into cDNA for use as the sequencing template. Sequenced by immunoSEQ multiplex PCR; TCRdb stores in-frame clones only, minus some. The sample records about 130,000 clones, 45% to 65% being singletons. The treatment denotes: oral pan-JAK inhibitor, 5-10 mg twice daily. Lesional scalp punch biopsies and peripheral blood were collected from alopecia areata patients. Study-wide results and caveats: Greater clonality was observed in lesional scalp samples, especially alopecia totalis/universalis, versus normal scalp. A great number of expanded lesional clones endured in scalp and blood during tofacitinib.

Concerning this clone: Its cognate antigen is unknown.

The V end lost 4 bases, the J end lost 3 bases, and 10 bases lay between the germline ends. The CDR3 consists of 13 residues. Per germline, CDR1 ENHRY and CDR2 SYGVKD. This material consisted of CD8+ T cells sorted from blood, taken at week 4, from a patient treated with tofacitinib. This clonotype originated in a human donor with alopecia areata. The chain is built from TRBV10-3 and TRBJ2-7; no clear D. The CDR3 nucleotides read TGTGCCATCAGTGGGGCAGAGAGCTACGAGCAGTACTTC. Protein sequence: CAISGAESYEQYF.